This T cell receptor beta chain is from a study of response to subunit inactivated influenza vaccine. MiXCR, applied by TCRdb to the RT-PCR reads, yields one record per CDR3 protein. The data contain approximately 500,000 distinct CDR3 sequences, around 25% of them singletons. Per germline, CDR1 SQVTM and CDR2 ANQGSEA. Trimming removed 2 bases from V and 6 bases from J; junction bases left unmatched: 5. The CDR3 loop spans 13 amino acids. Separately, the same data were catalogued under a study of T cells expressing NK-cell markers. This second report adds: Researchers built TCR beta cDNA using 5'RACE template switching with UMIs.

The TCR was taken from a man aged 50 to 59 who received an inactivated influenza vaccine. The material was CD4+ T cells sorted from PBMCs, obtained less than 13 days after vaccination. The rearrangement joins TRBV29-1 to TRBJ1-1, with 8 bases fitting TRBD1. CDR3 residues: CSVEFQGASEAFF. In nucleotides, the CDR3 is TGCAGCGTTGAATTCCAGGGGGCCTCTGAAGCTTTCTTT.